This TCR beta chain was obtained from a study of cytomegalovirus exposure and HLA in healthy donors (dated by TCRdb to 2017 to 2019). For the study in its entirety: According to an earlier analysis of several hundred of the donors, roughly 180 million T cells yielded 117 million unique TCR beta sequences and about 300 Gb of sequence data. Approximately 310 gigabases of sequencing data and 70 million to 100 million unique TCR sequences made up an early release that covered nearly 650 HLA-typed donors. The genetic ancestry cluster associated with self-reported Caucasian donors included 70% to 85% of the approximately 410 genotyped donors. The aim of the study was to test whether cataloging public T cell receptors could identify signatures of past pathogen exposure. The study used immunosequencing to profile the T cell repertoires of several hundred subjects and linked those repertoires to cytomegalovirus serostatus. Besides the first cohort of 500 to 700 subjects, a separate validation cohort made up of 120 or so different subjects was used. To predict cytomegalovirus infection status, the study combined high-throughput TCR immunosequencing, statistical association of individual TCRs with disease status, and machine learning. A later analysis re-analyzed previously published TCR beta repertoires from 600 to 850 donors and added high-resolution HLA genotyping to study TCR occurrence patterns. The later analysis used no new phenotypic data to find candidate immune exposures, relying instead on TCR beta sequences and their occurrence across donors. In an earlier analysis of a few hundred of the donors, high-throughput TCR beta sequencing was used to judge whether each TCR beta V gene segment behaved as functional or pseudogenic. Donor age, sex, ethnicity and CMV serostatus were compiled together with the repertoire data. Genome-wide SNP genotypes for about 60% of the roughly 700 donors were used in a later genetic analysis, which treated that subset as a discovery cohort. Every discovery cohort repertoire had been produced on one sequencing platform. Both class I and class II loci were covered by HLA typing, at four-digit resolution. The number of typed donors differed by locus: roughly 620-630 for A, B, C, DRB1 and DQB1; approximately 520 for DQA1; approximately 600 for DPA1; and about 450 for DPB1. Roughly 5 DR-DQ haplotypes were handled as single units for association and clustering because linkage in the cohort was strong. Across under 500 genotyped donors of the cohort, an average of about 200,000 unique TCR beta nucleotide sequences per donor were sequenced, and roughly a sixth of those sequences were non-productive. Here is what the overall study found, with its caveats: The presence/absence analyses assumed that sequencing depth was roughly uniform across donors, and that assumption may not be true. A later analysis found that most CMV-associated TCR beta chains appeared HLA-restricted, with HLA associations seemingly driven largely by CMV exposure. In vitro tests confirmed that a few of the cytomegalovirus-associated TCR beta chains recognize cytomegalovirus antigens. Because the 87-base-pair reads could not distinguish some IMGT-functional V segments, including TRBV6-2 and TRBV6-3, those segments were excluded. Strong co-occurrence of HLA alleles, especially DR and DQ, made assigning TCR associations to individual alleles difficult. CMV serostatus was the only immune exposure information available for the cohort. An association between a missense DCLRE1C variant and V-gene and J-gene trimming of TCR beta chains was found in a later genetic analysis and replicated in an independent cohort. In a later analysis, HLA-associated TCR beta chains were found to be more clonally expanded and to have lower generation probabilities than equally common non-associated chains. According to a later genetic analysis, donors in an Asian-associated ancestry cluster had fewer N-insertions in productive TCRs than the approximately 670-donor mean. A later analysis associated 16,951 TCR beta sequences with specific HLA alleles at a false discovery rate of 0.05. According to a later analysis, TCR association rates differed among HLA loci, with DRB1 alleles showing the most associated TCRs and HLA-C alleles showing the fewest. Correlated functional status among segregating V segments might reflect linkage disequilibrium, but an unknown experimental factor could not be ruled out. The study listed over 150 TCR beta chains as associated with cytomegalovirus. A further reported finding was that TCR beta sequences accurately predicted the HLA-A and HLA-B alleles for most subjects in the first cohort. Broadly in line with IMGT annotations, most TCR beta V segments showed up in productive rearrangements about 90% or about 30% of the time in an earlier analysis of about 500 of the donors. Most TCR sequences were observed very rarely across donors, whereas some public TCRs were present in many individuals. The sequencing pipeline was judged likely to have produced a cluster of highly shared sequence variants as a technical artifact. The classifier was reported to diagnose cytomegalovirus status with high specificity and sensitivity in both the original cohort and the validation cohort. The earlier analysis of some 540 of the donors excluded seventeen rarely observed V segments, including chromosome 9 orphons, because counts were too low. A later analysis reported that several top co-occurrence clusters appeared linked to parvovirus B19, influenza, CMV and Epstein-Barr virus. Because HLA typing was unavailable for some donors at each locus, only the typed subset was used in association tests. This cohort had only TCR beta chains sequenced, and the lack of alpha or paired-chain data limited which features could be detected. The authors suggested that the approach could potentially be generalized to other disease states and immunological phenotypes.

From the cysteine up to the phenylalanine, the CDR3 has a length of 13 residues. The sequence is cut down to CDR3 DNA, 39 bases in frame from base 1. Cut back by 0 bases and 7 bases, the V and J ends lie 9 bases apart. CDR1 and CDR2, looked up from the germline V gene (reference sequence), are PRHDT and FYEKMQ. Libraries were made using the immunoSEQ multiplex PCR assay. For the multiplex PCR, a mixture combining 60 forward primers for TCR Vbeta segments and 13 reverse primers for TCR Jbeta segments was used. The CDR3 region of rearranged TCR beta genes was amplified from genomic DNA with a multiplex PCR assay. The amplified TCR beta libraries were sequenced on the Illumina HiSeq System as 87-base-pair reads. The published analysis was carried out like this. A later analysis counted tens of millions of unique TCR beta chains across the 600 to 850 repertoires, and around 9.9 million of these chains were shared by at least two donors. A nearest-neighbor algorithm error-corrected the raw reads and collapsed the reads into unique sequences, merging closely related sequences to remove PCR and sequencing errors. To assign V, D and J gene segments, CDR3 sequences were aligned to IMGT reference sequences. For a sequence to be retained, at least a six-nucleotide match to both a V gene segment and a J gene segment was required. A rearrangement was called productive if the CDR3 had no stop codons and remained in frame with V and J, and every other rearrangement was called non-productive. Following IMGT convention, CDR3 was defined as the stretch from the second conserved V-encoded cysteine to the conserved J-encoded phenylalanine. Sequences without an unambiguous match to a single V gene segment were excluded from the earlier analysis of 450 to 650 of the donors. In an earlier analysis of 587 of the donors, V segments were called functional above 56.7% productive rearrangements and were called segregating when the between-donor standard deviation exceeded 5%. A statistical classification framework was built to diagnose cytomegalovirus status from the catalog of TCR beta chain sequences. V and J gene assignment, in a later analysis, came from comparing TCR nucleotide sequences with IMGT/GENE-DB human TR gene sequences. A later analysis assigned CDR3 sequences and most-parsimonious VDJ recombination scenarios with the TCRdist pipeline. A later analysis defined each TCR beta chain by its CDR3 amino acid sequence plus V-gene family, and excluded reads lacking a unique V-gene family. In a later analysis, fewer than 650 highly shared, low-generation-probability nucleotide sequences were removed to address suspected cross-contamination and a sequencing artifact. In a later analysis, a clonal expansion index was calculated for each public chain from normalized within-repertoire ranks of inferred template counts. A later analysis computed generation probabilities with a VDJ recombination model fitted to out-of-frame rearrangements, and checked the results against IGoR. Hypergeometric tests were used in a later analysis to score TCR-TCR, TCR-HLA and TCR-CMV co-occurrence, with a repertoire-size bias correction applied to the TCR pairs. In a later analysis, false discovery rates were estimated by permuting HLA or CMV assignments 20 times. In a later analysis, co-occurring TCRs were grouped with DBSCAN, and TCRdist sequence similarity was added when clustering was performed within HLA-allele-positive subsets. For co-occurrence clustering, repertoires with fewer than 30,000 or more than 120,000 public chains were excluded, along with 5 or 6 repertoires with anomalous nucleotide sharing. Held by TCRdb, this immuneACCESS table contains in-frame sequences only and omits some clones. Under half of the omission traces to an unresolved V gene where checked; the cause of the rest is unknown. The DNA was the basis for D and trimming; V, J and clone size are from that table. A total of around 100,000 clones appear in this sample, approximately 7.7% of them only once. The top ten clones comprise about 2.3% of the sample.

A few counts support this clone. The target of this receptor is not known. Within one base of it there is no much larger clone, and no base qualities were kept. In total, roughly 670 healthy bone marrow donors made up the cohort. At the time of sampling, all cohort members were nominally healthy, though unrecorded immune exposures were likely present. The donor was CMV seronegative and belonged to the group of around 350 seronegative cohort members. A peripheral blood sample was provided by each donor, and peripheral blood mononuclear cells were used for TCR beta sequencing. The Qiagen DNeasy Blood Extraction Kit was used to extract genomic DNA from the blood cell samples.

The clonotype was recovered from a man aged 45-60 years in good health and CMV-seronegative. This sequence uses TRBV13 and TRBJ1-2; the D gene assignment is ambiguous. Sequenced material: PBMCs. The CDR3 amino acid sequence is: CASSLGGASGYTF. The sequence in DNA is TGTGCCAGCAGCTTAGGGGGAGCCTCTGGCTACACCTTC.